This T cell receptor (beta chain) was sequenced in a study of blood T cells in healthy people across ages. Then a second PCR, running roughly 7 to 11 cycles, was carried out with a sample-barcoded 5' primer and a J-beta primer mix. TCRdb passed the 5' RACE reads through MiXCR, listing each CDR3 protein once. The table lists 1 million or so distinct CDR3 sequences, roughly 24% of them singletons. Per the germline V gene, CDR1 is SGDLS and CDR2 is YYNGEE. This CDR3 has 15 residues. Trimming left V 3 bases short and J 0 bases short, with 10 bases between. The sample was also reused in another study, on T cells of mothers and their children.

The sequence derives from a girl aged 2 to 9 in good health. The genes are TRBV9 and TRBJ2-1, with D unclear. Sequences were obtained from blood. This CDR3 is CASSGGQYSYNEQFF. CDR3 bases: TGTGCCAGCAGCGGGGGTCAATACTCCTACAATGAGCAGTTCTTC.